This T cell receptor beta chain was sequenced during a study of T cells after yellow fever vaccination. As for the study in general: It was SMART-Seq v4 Ultra Low Input that prepared the fractions with low cell numbers.

The CDR3 extends over 13 amino acids. V was trimmed by 3 bases and J by 1 base, leaving 6 bases between them. Template-switching 5'RACE yielded the TCR cDNA; a universal primer site and UMIs were added in the process. One entry per CDR3 protein results from TCRdb running MiXCR on the 5' RACE reads. The sample has roughly 100,000 distinct CDR3 sequences; about 8.2% are singletons. The sequence came from a man in his late teens or twenties who received the YFV17D yellow fever vaccine. Sequencing was performed on CD8+ T cells not binding an NS4B(214-222) dextramer, sorted from PBMCs, taken around 15 days after the first yellow fever vaccination. V gene TRBV12-3 or TRBV12-4 combines with J gene TRBJ1-1, with a weak D call TRBD1 (5 bases). The CDR3, as DNA: TGTGCCAGCAGTTTCCAGGGGAACACTGAAGCTTTCTTT. Translating gives CASSFQGNTEAFF.